One sample yielded the 28 T cell receptor beta chains listed below, sequenced in a study of HIV-infected patients and healthy controls. Antiretroviral therapy had run roughly three months, about 14 weeks, before follow-up blood collection. All unsorted peripheral T cells were captured because whole blood was used without fractionation. Alpha and beta constant-region primers primed reverse transcription of around 550 ng RNA. Using multiplexing indices, alpha and beta chain libraries were generated apart by chain-specific third strand synthesis. A single record per CDR3 protein comes from TCRdb applying MiXCR to the 5' RACE reads. The sample has approximately 9,300 distinct CDR3 sequences, about 6.5% seen once. Sequencing was performed on blood, taken during antiretroviral therapy. These receptors all come from an adult with HIV infection. The donor label of this sample is uncertain.

The chain uses TRBV7-9 and TRBJ2-3; a possible D gene is TRBD1 (5 bases). Trimming stripped 5 bases from V and 4 bases from J, with 19 bases between. In germline, CDR1 is SEHNR, CDR2 FQNEAQ (reference sequence). CDR3 length equals 16 residues. CDR3 in DNA: TGTGCCAGCAGCCCCCTGGACCTCGACAGTGCAGATACGCAGTATTTT. This gives the protein CASSPLDLDSADTQYF.

V and J are TRBV6-4 and TRBJ2-1, with D tentatively TRBD1 (7 bases). Per the germline V gene, CDR1 is MRHNA and CDR2 is SNTAGT. Trimming pared 3 bases from V and 9 bases from J, leaving 12 bases between. CDR3 length equals 13 residues. CDR3 sequence reads: CASSERRDSEQFF. As DNA, the CDR3 is TGTGCCAGCAGTGAGAGGCGGGACAGTGAGCAGTTCTTC.

This clonotype has a count of ten or more. The gene calls are TRBV19 and TRBJ2-5, with 11 bases fitting TRBD2. The CDR3 runs 21 residues. Germline assignment: CDR1 LNHDA and CDR2 SQIVND (reference sequence). V was clipped by 7 bases and J by 0 bases; unmatched bases: 22. The CDR3 bases are TGTGCCAGTACCCCCCGTCCCGGGACTAGCGGCCCATACCCGTACCAAGAGACCCAGTACTTC. Its translation is CASTPRPGTSGPYPYQETQYF.

In this sample, this clonotype turned up a few times. The chain carries TRBV19 and TRBJ2-1; D not resolved. The CDR3 sequence is 14 residues long. Trimming took 7 bases from V and 9 from J, leaving 19 bases between them. Germline CDR1 reads LNHDA; CDR2 reads SQIVND (reference sequence). CDR3 sequence (DNA): TGTGCCAGTACCCCGCACCAAAACACCGGTGAGCAGTTCTTC. It codes for CASTPHQNTGEQFF.

The table lists this clonotype with a few counts. V is TRBV6-5 and J is TRBJ2-1; a weak D match, TRBD1 (6 bases). CDR3 size: 15 residues. V lost 6 bases to trimming and J lost 0 bases, with 12 bases between them. CDR1 and CDR2 (germline): MNHEY, SVGAGI. The CDR3 spells CASRPPTGSYNEQFF. The CDR3, as DNA: TGTGCCAGCAGACCCCCGACAGGCTCCTACAATGAGCAGTTCTTC.

Details on this clonotype: A much larger clone is a single base away; this may be a read error. V usage is TRBV7-2 and J usage is TRBJ2-3; the D call may be TRBD1 or TRBD2 (6 bases each). CDR1 is SGHTA, CDR2 FQGNSA, per germline. The CDR3 covers 16 residues. The V gene lost 5 bases and the J gene lost 1 base, with 16 bases spanning the gap. The CDR3 here is CTSSPPWGAGTDTQYF. The DNA of the CDR3 is TGTACCAGCAGCCCCCCTTGGGGGGCAGGCACAGATACGCAGTATTTT.

This clonotype was seen repeatedly, ten times or more. The gene calls are TRBV11-2 and TRBJ2-1; 7 nucleotides agree with TRBD2. J gave up 8 bases and V 5 bases, and 9 bases lay outside the gene matches. The V gene's germline CDR1 is SGHAT and CDR2 FQNNGV. This CDR3 is built from 14 residues. This CDR3 is CASSKSSSGDEQFF. The CDR3 nucleotides are TGTGCCAGCAGCAAAAGTTCCAGCGGGGATGAGCAGTTCTTC. The full variable domain, its missing parts supplied by reference TRBV11-2 and TRBJ2-1, is EAGVAQSPRYKIIEKRQSVAFWCNPISGHATLYWYQQILGQGPKLLIQFQNNGVVDDSQLPKDRFSAERLKGVDSTLKIQPAKLEDSAVYLCASSKSSSGDEQFFGPGTRLTVL.

In its sample, this clonotype ranks as medium-sized. The chain links TRBV2 to TRBJ2-7; 10 bases fit TRBD1. The J segment lost 7 bases and the V segment lost 8 bases, leaving 17 bases of the junction unmatched. Germline CDR1 SNHLY, CDR2 FYNNEI. This CDR3 comprises 16 residues. Here the CDR3 DNA reads TGTGCCAGCTATGAGACCGGGACAGGGGCGTTCGGGGAGCAGTACTTC. Amino acids: CASYETGTGAFGEQYF.

In its sample, this clonotype was seen many times. V gene TRBV20-1 combines with J gene TRBJ2-1; 7 nucleotides agree with TRBD2. The CDR3 sequence is 18 residues long. With 5 bases clipped from V and 1 base from J, the junction kept 17 bases outside the gene matches. The V gene's germline CDR1 is DFQATT and CDR2 SNEGSKA (reference sequence). The CDR3 loop is CSAQNLAATTWSYNEQFF. The CDR3 DNA reads as TGCAGTGCTCAGAATCTAGCGGCGACGACCTGGTCCTACAATGAGCAGTTCTTC.

This clonotype was detected ten times or more. The chain has TRBV5-1 and TRBJ2-5; D is undetermined. Deletions cut 2 bases from V and 5 bases from J, with 16 bases between. From germline, CDR1 is SGHRS and CDR2 YFSETQ. The CDR3 totals 15 residues. The DNA for the CDR3 is TGCGCCAGCAGCTTCAGCCGGTCCTCAGGCGAGACCCAGTACTTC. Its protein product is CASSFSRSSGETQYF.

This clonotype was detected only a few times. This chain uses TRBV24-1 with TRBJ2-1, with 12 bases aligning to TRBD2. This CDR3 has 19 amino acids. The V segment lost 2 bases and the J segment 1 base; nucleotides outside the gene matches: 8. Germline V gives CDR1 KGHDR, CDR2 SFDVKD. The CDR3 here is CATSDSAYGLAGSYNEQFF. The CDR3 DNA reads TGTGCCACCAGTGATTCAGCCTACGGACTAGCGGGGTCCTACAATGAGCAGTTCTTC.

This clonotype was detected ten times or more. This rearrangement joins TRBV18 to TRBJ1-1, with D possibly TRBD1 on 6 matching bases. This CDR3 region has 14 residues. V lost 3 bases, J lost 1 base, and 9 bases lay in between. Germline V gene sequence: CDR1 KGHSH, CDR2 LQKENI. This chain's CDR3 is CASSPLDRNTEAFF. The CDR3, as DNA: TGTGCCAGCTCACCCCTGGACAGGAACACTGAAGCTTTCTTT.

This clonotype was seen repeatedly, ten times or more. The chain combines TRBV5-1 with TRBJ1-6; TRBD1 aligns across 8 bases. Germline V gives CDR1 SGHRS, CDR2 YFSETQ. Trimming at V came to 3 bases and at J to 8 bases, leaving 10 bases not matched to a gene. CDR3 length equals 16 residues. CDR3 sequence: CASSSRPQDRDSPLHF. DNA for the CDR3: TGCGCCAGCAGCTCGCGACCGCAGGACAGGGATTCACCCCTCCACTTT.

This clonotype has more than one count but fewer than ten. The chain employs TRBV6-5 and TRBJ2-5; no clear D. This CDR3 is built from 14 residues. The germline CDR1 and CDR2 sequences are MNHEY and SVGAGI. Trimming left V 5 bases short and J 0 bases short, with 10 bases between. The CDR3 bases are TGTGCCAGCAGTCCCGGTGACTACCAAGAGACCCAGTACTTC. This encodes CASSPGDYQETQYF.

The V call is TRBV6-5, the J call TRBJ2-5, with TRBD1 identical over 7 bases. CDR1 and CDR2 (germline): MNHEY, SVGAGI. Germline trimming cut 5 bases from V and 1 base from J; bases unmatched to any gene: 13. The CDR3 is 17 amino acids. The CDR3 DNA reads as TGTGCCAGCAGTCAAAACCCGGGACAGATACTCCAAGAGACCCAGTACTTC. This encodes CASSQNPGQILQETQYF.

This chain joins TRBV24-1 and TRBJ2-2, with TRBD1 identical over 8 bases. CDR3 length: 15 residues. Per germline, CDR1 KGHDR and CDR2 SFDVKD. Trimming cost V 3 bases and J 7 bases; bases outside gene matches: 6. The CDR3 loop is CATSDQQGADGELFF. The CDR3 DNA reads as TGTGCCACCAGTGATCAGCAGGGGGCGGACGGGGAGCTGTTTTTT.

The table lists this clonotype with many counts. The chain combines TRBV7-9 with TRBJ2-3, with TRBD2 identical over 10 bases. With V trimmed by 3 bases and J by 4 bases, 7 bases remained unmatched. Germline loops: CDR1 SEHNR, CDR2 FQNEAQ (reference sequence). The CDR3 has 16 residues. The CDR3 DNA reads as TGTGCCAGCAGCTTTTTTGATCTAGCGGGAGCAGATACGCAGTATTTT. Translating it yields CASSFFDLAGADTQYF. Based on the CDR3 plus reference TRBV7-9 and TRBJ2-3, the full variable domain is DTGVSQNPRHKITKRGQNVTFRCDPISEHNRLYWYRQTLGQGPEFLTYFQNEAQLEKSRLLSDRFSAERPKGSFSTLEIQRTEQGDSAMYLCASSFFDLAGADTQYFGPGTRLTVL.

Sample share makes this clonotype medium-sized (0.01 to 0.1%). This chain links TRBV19 with TRBJ1-1; maybe TRBD1 (5 bases). Germline-derived CDR1 and CDR2 are LNHDA and SQIVND (reference sequence). Trimming removed 5 bases from V and 4 bases from J, with 11 bases in between. The CDR3 contains 13 residues. The CDR3, as DNA: TGTGCCAGTAGTGCATCAGGGTTCACTGAAGCTTTCTTT. It is translated as CASSASGFTEAFF.

In its sample, this clonotype was seen many times. The genes are TRBV3-1 and TRBJ2-2; 15 bases map to TRBD2. CDR1 LGHDT and CDR2 YNNKEL come from the germline V gene (reference sequence). After removal of 0 bases from V and 7 bases from J, the junction contained 6 bases not matched to a gene. The CDR3 runs 18 residues. CDR3 sequence: CASSQEWRTSGGVGELFF. The CDR3, as DNA: TGTGCCAGCAGCCAAGAATGGAGGACTAGCGGGGGGGTCGGGGAGCTGTTTTTT.

This clonotype is medium-sized within its sample. The chain recombines TRBV14 with TRBJ1-1, with a weak D call TRBD1 (5 bases). The V and J ends lost 2 bases and 1 base respectively, with 14 bases between them. Looked up from germline, CDR1 is SGHDN and CDR2 is FVKESK. The CDR3 totals 16 residues. The CDR3 DNA sequence: TGTGCCAGCAGCCAATATACAGGAGCACGGAACACTGAAGCTTTCTTT. Encoded protein: CASSQYTGARNTEAFF.

By share, this clonotype ranks as large. The chain uses TRBV7-8 and TRBJ2-3; 11 bases are a match to TRBD2. J was trimmed by 5 bases and V by 5 bases; bases with no gene match: 12. The CDR3 extends over 17 amino acids. The germline V gene has CDR1 SGHVS and CDR2 FQNEAQ. CDR3 amino acids: CASSHPYSGGAKDTQYF. Here the CDR3 DNA reads TGTGCCAGCAGCCATCCCTATAGCGGGGGGGCGAAAGATACGCAGTATTTT.

This clonotype was seen repeatedly, ten times or more. This sequence joins TRBV25-1 and TRBJ2-7; 8 positions match TRBD1. Germline values: CDR1 MGHDK, CDR2 SYGVNS. J was trimmed by 2 bases and V by 8 bases; bases with no gene match: 8. The CDR3 covers 14 residues. CDR3 amino acids: CASPCGTGTYEQYF. The CDR3 DNA reads TGTGCCAGCCCTTGCGGGACAGGAACCTACGAGCAGTACTTC.

This clonotype was seen at least ten times. The chain couples TRBV3-1 to TRBJ2-1; D is perhaps TRBD1 (6 bases). Trimming shortened V by 1 base and J by 5 bases, and 12 bases separated the two germline ends. CDR1 is LGHDT and CDR2 is YNNKEL in the germline V gene (reference sequence). CDR3 length: 15 amino acids. The CDR3 reads CASSQVSGVHNEQFF. The CDR3 coding sequence is TGTGCCAGCAGCCAAGTCTCAGGGGTTCACAATGAGCAGTTCTTC.

In this sample, this clonotype turned up many times. The chain has TRBV10-2 and TRBJ2-2, with D possibly being TRBD2 (6 bases). This CDR3 has 15 residues. Trimming cost V 6 bases and J 7 bases, with 18 bases left between them. From germline, CDR1 is WSHSY and CDR2 SAAADI. The CDR3 DNA sequence: TGCGCCAGCAGCCCCACGGGGGAGCTGGGCGGGGAGCTGTTTTTT. Translated, it gives CASSPTGELGGELFF.

Ten or more counts support this clonotype. The chain combines TRBV19 with TRBJ1-5, with TRBD1 as a possible D gene (5 bases). Deletions cut 5 bases from V and 4 bases from J, with 18 bases between. Germline CDR1 and CDR2: LNHDA and SQIVND (reference sequence). The CDR3 has 16 residues. The CDR3 reads CASSDASGTANQPQHF. The DNA for the CDR3 is TGTGCCAGTAGTGACGCCTCCGGGACCGCGAATCAGCCCCAGCATTTT.

By sample fraction, this clonotype is medium-sized. The rearrangement links TRBV11-2 to TRBJ2-1, with a tentative D call TRBD2 (6 bases). The V gene's germline CDR1 is SGHAT and CDR2 FQNNGV. V lost 5 bases and J 4 bases, leaving 30 bases between the germline ends. CDR3 length: 20 residues. The DNA for the CDR3 is TGTGCCAGCAGCGAAATCGGGATAGCGGCGAGTTACTCCGATTACAATGAGCAGTTCTTC. It translates to CASSEIGIAASYSDYNEQFF.

Many counts were recorded for this clonotype. This sequence joins TRBV6-5 and TRBJ1-4; D possibly corresponds to TRBD1 (5 bases). There are 14 residues in the CDR3. V was cut by 2 bases and J by 13 bases, with 17 bases left in between. CDR1 and CDR2 from the germline V gene are MNHEY and SVGAGI. CDR3 region: CASSYGGETLSLFF. For the CDR3, the DNA is TGTGCCAGCAGTTACGGGGGAGAAACGTTGTCACTGTTTTTT.

Many counts were recorded for this clonotype. The V gene is TRBV7-2, the J gene TRBJ2-5; D uncertain. Germline CDR1 reads SGHTA; CDR2 reads FQGNSA. This CDR3 is built from 15 residues. Trimming pared 1 base from V and 5 bases from J, leaving 14 bases between. CDR3: CASSLEGLPRETQYF. In nucleotides, the CDR3 is TGTGCCAGCAGCTTAGAGGGATTGCCGCGGGAGACCCAGTACTTC. Full variable domain (remainder filled in from reference TRBV7-2 and TRBJ2-5): GAGVSQSPSNKVTEKGKDVELRCDPISGHTALYWYRQSLGQGLEFLIYFQGNSAPDKSGLPSDRFSAERTGGSVSTLTIQRTQQEDSAVYLCASSLEGLPRETQYFGPGTRLLVL.